One sample yielded the 16 T cell receptor beta chains listed below, sequenced in a study of post-analysis software for immune sequencing data. Overall study results and limits: A few TRBV segments (TRBV5-6, TRBV5-1 and TRBV20-1 among them) occurred more frequently in patients than in controls.

For these receptors, no antigen is known. Prepared libraries of TCR beta cDNA carried unique molecular identifiers. TCRdb re-derived calls from the PCR reads in MiXCR, one entry per CDR3 protein. This sample carries about 500,000 distinct CDR3 sequences, under 55% of them seen once, and the ten largest clones take around 10%. The sample taken for sequencing was blood. These receptors all stem from a girl aged 5-17 years with multiple sclerosis.

This chain uses TRBV3-1 with TRBJ2-1, with a possible D match to TRBD2 (5 bases). The germline V and J ends were trimmed by 0 bases and 13 bases, with 13 bases remaining between them. The CDR3 is 13 residues long. Germline V gene lookup returns CDR1 LGHDT and CDR2 YNNKEL (reference sequence). The CDR3 sequence is CASSQERSGRQFF. The CDR3 DNA is TGTGCCAGCAGCCAAGAAAGGAGCGGAAGACAGTTCTTC.

This chain uses TRBV6-5 with TRBJ1-5; D uncertain. The CDR3 covers 14 residues. The germline CDR1 and CDR2 sequences are MNHEY and SVGAGI. V lost 5 bases, J lost 0 bases, and 8 bases lay in between. Written as DNA, the CDR3 is TGTGCCAGCAGTATGACTGATAGCAATCAGCCCCAGCATTTT. It yields the protein CASSMTDSNQPQHF.

The chain has TRBV29-1 and TRBJ2-5; a weak D match, TRBD1 (5 bases). The J call is uncertain, as TRBJ2-7 better fits the DNA end. CDR3 size: 13 residues. Germline loops: CDR1 SQVTM, CDR2 ANQGSEA. In DNA form, the CDR3 reads TGCAGCGTTGAAGATCTTTTGGGGCGCGAGCAGTACTTC. This gives the protein CSVEDLLGREQYF.

This rearrangement joins TRBV28 to TRBJ1-2, with D perhaps TRBD1 (5 bases). Deletions cut 4 bases from V and 0 bases from J, with 12 bases between. Germline V gives CDR1 MDHEN, CDR2 SYDVKM. The CDR3 runs to 15 residues. CDR3 sequence reads: CASSSLDRSNYGYTF. As DNA, the CDR3 is TGTGCCAGCAGTTCCCTCGACAGATCTAACTATGGCTACACCTTC.

V gene TRBV7-9 combines with J gene TRBJ2-3; D is unresolved. Germline V lookup: CDR1 SEHNR, CDR2 FQNEAQ (reference sequence). Trimming removed 3 bases from V and 3 bases from J, with 7 bases in between. CDR3 length equals 13 residues. DNA for the CDR3: TGTGCCAGCAGCTTTGAGGCAACAGATACGCAGTATTTT. It encodes CASSFEATDTQYF.

The chain carries TRBV7-2 and TRBJ2-3; no firm D call. Germline CDR1 SGHTA, CDR2 FQGNSA. This CDR3 contains 15 residues. Trimming pared 6 bases from V and 6 bases from J, leaving 19 bases between. The CDR3 here is CASRLNWVEVDTQYF. CDR3 in DNA: TGTGCCAGCAGGCTCAATTGGGTAGAGGTGGATACGCAGTATTTT.

CDR3 residues: CASSQDRTSRETQYF. In DNA, the CDR3 is TGCGCCAGCAGCCAAGACCGGACTAGCAGAGAGACCCAGTACTTC. This chain joins TRBV4-1 and TRBJ2-5, with TRBD2 matching over 8 bases. This CDR3 has 15 amino acids. V lost 0 bases to trimming and J lost 4 bases; unmatched junction nucleotides: 4. Germline V gene sequence: CDR1 MGHRA, CDR2 YSYEKL.

This clonotype occurred a few times. The chain is built from TRBV21-1 and TRBJ2-1; the DNA was not used to check the table's D call, TRBD2. TRBV21-1 is marked as a pseudogene. The CDR3 runs 21 residues. CDR3 sequence reads: CASSKAGTLAGETPLSNEQFF. The CDR3 DNA sequence: TGTGCCAGCAGCAAAGCGGGGACCCTAGCGGGAGAAACGCCGCTTAGCAATGAGCAGTTCTTC.

This clonotype has more than one count but fewer than ten. In DNA form, the CDR3 reads TGTGCCAGCAGTTTGATGGCCGACTCCTACGAGCAGTACTTC. Protein: CASSLMADSYEQYF. The chain carries TRBV12-3 or TRBV12-4 and TRBJ2-7; D gene ambiguous. Between the trimmed V and J ends, which lost 3 bases and 0 bases, there was a span of 9 bases. CDR3 length equals 14 residues.

The chain has TRBV3-1 and TRBJ2-4; no definite D call. The ends were cut back, 5 bases at V and 11 bases at J, with 10 bases in the middle. CDR1 and CDR2 from the germline V gene are LGHDT and YNNKEL (reference sequence). CDR3 length: 11 amino acids. The CDR3 loop reads CASSYGQFQYF. In DNA form, the CDR3 reads TGTGCCAGCAGCTACGGGCAGTTTCAGTACTTC.

The rearrangement uses TRBV3-1 and TRBJ1-1; D gene unclear. V was shortened by 1 base and J by 1 base, with 7 bases between the two germline ends. Germline V gene data show CDR1 as LGHDT and CDR2 as YNNKEL (reference sequence). There are 14 residues in the CDR3. CDR3 amino acids: CASSQAPGNTEAFF. In DNA, the CDR3 is TGTGCCAGCAGCCAAGCCCCAGGGAACACTGAAGCTTTCTTT.

The chain combines TRBV27 with TRBJ2-5; TRBD2 matches 7 bases. The J call may not be correct, given that the DNA end is closer to TRBJ2-7. Germline assignment: CDR1 MNHEY and CDR2 SMNVEV (reference sequence). The CDR3 has 13 residues. The CDR3 sequence: CASSRGRWNEQYF. The CDR3, as DNA: TGTGCCAGCAGTCGCGGGAGATGGAACGAGCAGTACTTC.

The chain employs TRBV11-2 and TRBJ2-7; the D is unclear. CDR3 length equals 15 residues. CDR1 SGHAT and CDR2 FQNNGV come from the germline V gene. V lost 0 bases and J lost 2, with 11 bases in between. This CDR3 is CASSLEPTSAYEQYF. CDR3 DNA sequence: TGTGCCAGCAGCTTAGAACCGACTTCAGCCTACGAGCAGTACTTC.

This clonotype was seen more than once but under ten times. The rearrangement links TRBV20-1 to TRBJ2-1; possibly TRBD1 for D (7 bases). The germline V and J ends were trimmed by 6 bases and 4 bases, with 16 bases remaining between them. CDR3 length: 14 amino acids. The germline V gene has CDR1 DFQATT and CDR2 SNEGSKA (reference sequence). CDR3 amino acids: CSAYGGGRYNEQFF. Written as DNA, the CDR3 is TGCAGTGCCTACGGAGGGGGCCGGTACAATGAGCAGTTCTTC.

The rearrangement uses TRBV20-1 and TRBJ2-3, with TRBD2 identical over 12 bases. The germline V gene encodes CDR1 DFQATT and CDR2 SNEGSKA (reference sequence). Losses at the gene ends were 3 bases for V and 6 bases for J; bases not matched to a gene: 13. CDR3 length equals 17 residues. CDR3: CSASLQTSGGFGDTQYF. For the CDR3, the DNA is TGCAGTGCTAGCCTCCAAACTAGCGGGGGGTTCGGGGATACGCAGTATTTT.

Comments on this clonotype: The junction departs from germline at one end; a sequencing error may be responsible. The chain combines TRBV20-1 with TRBJ1-4; 7 positions agree with TRBD1. Germline-derived CDR1 and CDR2 are DFQATT and SNEGSKA (reference sequence). CDR3 length: 13 residues. The CDR3 coding sequence is TGCAGTGCCCAACAGGGGATGAATGAAAAACGGTTTTTT. Its protein is CSAQQGMNEKRFF.